The entry below describes one T cell receptor beta chain. The antigen remains undetermined. The sample is drawn from a study of OX40 agonist ivuxolimab in advanced cancers. Across the study: Recorded diagnoses for dose-escalation patients were hepatocellular carcinoma, melanoma, renal cell or head and neck cancer. Study-wide findings and caveats: Expanded peripheral T cell antigen specificity was not determined. Blood T cells, both CD4+ and CD8+, expanded clonally by week 6 at 0.1 to 3.0 mg/kg.

Using immunoSEQ multiplex PCR, the repertoire was profiled, and TCRdb retains in-frame clones only, with some absent. The table lists about 36,000 clones, approximately 72% of them singletons. The V and J ends lost 4 bases and 6 bases respectively, with 17 bases between them. The CDR3 is 15 residues long. The germline CDR1 and CDR2 sequences are SGHTA and FQGTGA. V is TRBV7-3 and J is TRBJ2-3, with D tentatively TRBD1 or TRBD2 (5 bases each). Material: CD4+ or CD8+ T cells sorted from blood, obtained in a trial of the OX40 agonist ivuxolimab. This TCR derives from an adult with an advanced solid tumor such as melanoma, head and neck, liver or kidney cancer. For the CDR3, the DNA is TGTGCCAGCAGCTCCCGAGGGACCACCGGCGATACGCAGTATTTT. Amino acid sequence: CASSSRGTTGDTQYF. Supplemented by reference TRBV7-3 and TRBJ2-3, the full variable domain reads GAGVSQTPSNKVTEKGKYVELRCDPISGHTALYWYRQSLGQGPEFLIYFQGTGAADDSGLPNDRFFAVRPEGSVSTLKIQRTERGDSAVYLCASSSRGTTGDTQYFGPGTRLTVL.